Listed below are T cell receptor beta chains from one sample, sequenced in a study of T-cell reconstitution after alpha-beta-depleted transplantation in children. TCRdb called the PCR reads again in MiXCR, with one record for every CDR3 protein. The table has about 610,000 distinct CDR3 sequences, roughly 30% seen once. The sample consisted of PBMCs, taken before TCRalphabeta/CD19-depleted stem cell transplant. The receptors originated from a boy less than two years old with Wiskott-Aldrich syndrome, due to receive a stem cell transplant. Each CDR3 is given with its conserved first and last residue. The D gene is left open where the match is weak. Not every row has a clone size; where given, it reads once, few, many or a size class.

D gene	V gene	clone size	J gene	CDR3 DNA	CDR3 protein
TRBD2	TRBV4-2	few	TRBJ2-1	TGTGCCAGCAGCCAAGGCCCCCTCGCGGGAGGGTCTTACAGGGAGCAGTTCTTC	CASSQGPLAGGSYREQFF
.	TRBV6-5	few	TRBJ2-2	TGTGCCAGCAGTTACCTACCAGCCGGGAGCGGAACCGGGGAGCTGTTTTTT	CASSYLPAGSGTGELFF
.	TRBV9	.	TRBJ2-7	TGTGCCAGCAGCGTAGATCACAGCTCCTACGAGCAGTACTTC	CASSVDHSSYEQYF
.	TRBV5-1	.	TRBJ2-7	TGCGCCAGCAGCTTGGACGGGCTCAGATCATACGAGCAGTACTTC	CASSLDGLRSYEQYF
TRBD1	TRBV5-1	few	TRBJ2-7	TGCGCCAGCAGCTTGCGGACAGGGAGAGAGCAGTACTTC	CASSLRTGREQYF
.	TRBV5-1	.	TRBJ2-7	TGCGCCAGCAGCTTGGATACAGGGTTACCTTACGAGCAGTACTTC	CASSLDTGLPYEQYF
.	TRBV5-1	.	TRBJ1-1	TGCGCCAGCAGCTTGGCCCTAGGAGTGACTGAAGCTTTCTTT	CASSLALGVTEAFF
.	TRBV28	.	TRBJ1-1	TGTGCCAGCAGTTCTAGCCTCGGGAGGGGTTACTTGGACACTGAAGCTTTCTTT	CASSSSLGRGYLDTEAFF
.	TRBV5-1	.	TRBJ2-2	TGCGCCAGCAGCATGAGAGAGCTCCTTCTCCCGGGGGAGCTGTTTTTT	CASSMRELLLPGELFF
.	TRBV5-1	.	TRBJ2-2	TGCGCCAGCAGCTTGGGACAGAGTGGGACCGGGGAGCTGTTTTTT	CASSLGQSGTGELFF
TRBD1	TRBV7-8	few	TRBJ1-6	TGTGCCAGCAGCCGCAAGGGGGCGGGTAATTCACCCCTCCACTTT	CASSRKGAGNSPLHF
TRBD1	TRBV28	.	TRBJ2-3	TGTGCCGGACAGGGGGCGGGTACAGATACGCAGTATTTT	CAGQGAGTDTQYF
.	TRBV5-5	few	TRBJ2-1	TGTGCCAGCAGCTTAATGGCAGCCGAAGCCTTC	CASSLMAAEAF
.	TRBV5-1	many	TRBJ1-1	TGCGCCAGCAGCTTGGGGGGGCCCGAAGCTTTCTTT	CASSLGGPEAFF
TRBD1	TRBV24-1	.	TRBJ2-4	TGTGCCACCAGTGAGCCGGGACAGGGTTTGTGCATTCAGTACTTC	CATSEPGQGLCIQYF
TRBD2	TRBV20-1	.	TRBJ2-5	TGCAGTGCGTCGACTAGCGGGACCCAAGAGACCCAGTACTTC	CSASTSGTQETQYF
TRBD2	TRBV5-1	.	TRBJ2-3	TGCGCCAGCAGCTTGGATTCTCTAGCGGGGGGCACAGATACGCAGTATTTT	CASSLDSLAGGTDTQYF
TRBD2	TRBV7-6	.	TRBJ2-1	TGTGCCAGCAGCCCCCGGGACTACAACAATGAGCAGTTCTTC	CASSPRDYNNEQFF
.	TRBV5-1	few	TRBJ2-3	TGCGCCAGCAGTGAACCGGTGGGGACGCAGTATTTT	CASSEPVGTQYF
.	TRBV21-1	.	TRBJ1-1	TGTGCAAAGCCTAGGGAGGTGAACACTGAAGCTTTCTTT	CAKPREVNTEAFF
.	TRBV20-1	few	TRBJ2-7	TGCAGTGCTAGGCCTCCCATAGCGGCCGAGCAGTACTTC	CSARPPIAAEQYF
.	TRBV5-1	.	TRBJ1-1	TGCGCCAGCAGCTTGGTGGGGGGGGGACGGACTGAAGCTTTCTTT	CASSLVGGGRTEAFF